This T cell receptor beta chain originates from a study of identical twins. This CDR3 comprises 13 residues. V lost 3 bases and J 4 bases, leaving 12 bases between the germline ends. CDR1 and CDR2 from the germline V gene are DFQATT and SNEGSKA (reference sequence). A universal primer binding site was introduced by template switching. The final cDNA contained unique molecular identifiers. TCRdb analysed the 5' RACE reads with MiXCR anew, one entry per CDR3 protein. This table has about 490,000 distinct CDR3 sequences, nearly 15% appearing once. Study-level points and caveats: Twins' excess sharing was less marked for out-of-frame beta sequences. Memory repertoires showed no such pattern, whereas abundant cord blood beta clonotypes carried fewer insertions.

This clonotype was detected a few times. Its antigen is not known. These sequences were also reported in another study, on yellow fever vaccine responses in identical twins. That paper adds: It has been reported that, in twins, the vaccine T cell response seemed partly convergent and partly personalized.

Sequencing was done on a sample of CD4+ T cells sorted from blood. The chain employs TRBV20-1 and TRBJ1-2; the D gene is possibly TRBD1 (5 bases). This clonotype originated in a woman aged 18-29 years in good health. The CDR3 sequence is CSARAGTVYGYTF. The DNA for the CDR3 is TGCAGTGCTAGGGCTGGGACGGTCTATGGCTACACCTTC.